The rows below give T cell receptor beta chains drawn from one sample of a study of blood T cell repertoires in COVID-19. This table comes from immunoSEQ multiplex PCR, and its TCRdb copy is limited to in-frame clones, with some not included. Here the sample spans 390,000 or so clones, roughly 89% being singletons. Sequenced sample: peripheral blood. These receptor sequences come from a young man with active or convalescent COVID-19. Both conserved end residues are part of each CDR3. D genes are given only for firm matches. Not all rows give a size; the values are once, few, many and, for expanded clones, a class.

J gene | clone size | V gene | D gene | CDR3 protein | CDR3 DNA
TRBJ2-7 | NA | TRBV4-3 | NA | CASSQDYVPESEQYF | TGCGCCAGCAGCCAAGATTACGTACCCGAGAGCGAGCAGTACTTC
TRBJ2-7 | NA | TRBV18 | NA | CASSPGRLTYEQYF | TGTGCCAGCTCACCGGGGCGCCTCACCTACGAGCAGTACTTC
TRBJ1-2 | few | TRBV27 | TRBD1 | CASSPGDRPNYGYTF | TGTGCCAGCAGTCCGGGGGACAGACCAAACTATGGCTACACCTTC
TRBJ2-1 | NA | TRBV15 | NA | CATGGTAYNEQFF | TGTGCCACCGGGGGGACTGCATACAATGAGCAGTTCTTC
TRBJ1-1 | few | TRBV19 | NA | CASSTPWGGSLMNTEAFF | TGTGCCAGTAGTACTCCCTGGGGGGGTTCCCTCATGAACACTGAAGCTTTCTTT
TRBJ2-1 | NA | TRBV29-1 | NA | CSVEILAIGNEQFF | TGCAGCGTTGAGATTTTAGCAATCGGGAATGAGCAGTTCTTC
TRBJ2-3 | NA | TRBV7-2 | TRBD2 | CASTDLGGRDTQYF | TGTGCCAGCACCGATTTGGGCGGGAGGGATACGCAGTATTTT
TRBJ2-3 | NA | TRBV7-2 | NA | CASSIQDTQYF | TGTGCCAGCAGCATCCAAGATACGCAGTATTTT
TRBJ1-1 | NA | TRBV6-2/TRBV6-3 | NA | CASSYPSPRAFF | TGTGCCAGCAGTTACCCGAGTCCTCGGGCTTTCTTT
TRBJ1-6 | once | TRBV27 | TRBD1 | CASSLSGQGGSPLHF | TGTGCCAGCAGTTTATCGGGACAGGGGGGATCACCCCTCCACTTT
TRBJ1-1 | NA | TRBV12-3/TRBV12-4 | NA | CASSLGGQAVAFF | TGTGCCAGCAGTTTAGGAGGGCAGGCGGTGGCTTTCTTT
TRBJ2-2 | NA | TRBV4-1 | TRBD2 | CASSGLADTGELFF | TGCGCCAGCAGCGGACTAGCCGACACCGGGGAGCTGTTTTTT
TRBJ1-4 | NA | TRBV30 | NA | CAWAGEVVEKLFF | TGTGCCTGGGCCGGGGAGGTGGTTGAAAAACTGTTTTTT
TRBJ1-4 | once | TRBV7-2 | NA | CASSSTGARATEKLFF | TGTGCCAGCAGCTCCACGGGAGCAAGGGCTACAGAAAAACTGTTTTTT
TRBJ1-1 | once | TRBV7-9 | NA | CASSSTVNTEAFF | TGTGCCAGCAGCTCGACAGTGAACACTGAAGCTTTCTTT
TRBJ2-1 | NA | TRBV6-2/TRBV6-3 | TRBD2 | CASSEGHDRLAGFLGEQFF | TGTGCCAGCAGTGAGGGACACGACCGTTTAGCGGGGTTCTTGGGTGAGCAGTTCTTC
TRBJ1-1 | NA | TRBV19 | TRBD1 | CASSIEPGGWGTEAFF | TGTGCCAGTAGTATAGAACCAGGGGGATGGGGTACTGAAGCTTTCTTT
TRBJ2-5 | NA | TRBV18 | TRBD1 | CASSPPGQGEETQYF | TGTGCCAGCTCACCACCGGGCCAGGGGGAAGAGACCCAGTACTTC
TRBJ2-7 | NA | TRBV12-3/TRBV12-4 | TRBD1 | CASRDRVGEQYF | TGTGCCAGCCGGGACAGGGTTGGCGAGCAGTACTTC
TRBJ1-2 | NA | TRBV28 | NA | CASSLERGIYGYTF | TGTGCCAGCAGTTTAGAGAGAGGGATATATGGCTACACCTTC